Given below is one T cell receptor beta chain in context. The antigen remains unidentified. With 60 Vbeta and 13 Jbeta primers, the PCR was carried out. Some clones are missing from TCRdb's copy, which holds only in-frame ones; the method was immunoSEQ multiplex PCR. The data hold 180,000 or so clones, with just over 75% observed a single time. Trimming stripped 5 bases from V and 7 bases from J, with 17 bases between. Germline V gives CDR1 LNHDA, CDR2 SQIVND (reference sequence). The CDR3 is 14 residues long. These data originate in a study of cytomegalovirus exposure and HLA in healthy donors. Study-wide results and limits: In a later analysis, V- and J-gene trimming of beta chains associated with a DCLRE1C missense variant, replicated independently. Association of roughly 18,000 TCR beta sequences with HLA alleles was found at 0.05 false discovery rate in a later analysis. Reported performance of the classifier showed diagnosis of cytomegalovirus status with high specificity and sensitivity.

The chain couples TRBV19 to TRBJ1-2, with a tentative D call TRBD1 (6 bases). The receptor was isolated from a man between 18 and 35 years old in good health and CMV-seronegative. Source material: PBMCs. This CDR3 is CASSPQGRESGYTF. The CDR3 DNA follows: TGTGCCAGTAGTCCCCAGGGGCGCGAGTCTGGCTACACCTTC.